The 12 T cell receptor beta chains below all came from one sample that was sequenced in a study of blood T cell repertoires in COVID-19 (dated by TCRdb to the early 2020s). Libraries were constructed by the immunoSEQ multiplex PCR assay. TCRdb re-hosts the immuneACCESS table, in-frame sequences only. Its copies lack some clones; in the studies checked, an unresolved V gene accounts for under half of them, and the cause for the rest is not known. This sample has 120,000 to 150,000 clones in its table, and 65% to 85% of those were observed once. The ten top clones hold about an eighth of the sample. The specimen was peripheral blood. These receptors came from a man aged 55 to 69 with active or convalescent COVID-19.

The genes are TRBV7-9 and TRBJ1-2, with D possibly being TRBD1 (6 bases). V lost 3 bases, J lost 5 bases, and 10 bases lay in between. The germline CDR1 and CDR2 sequences are SEHNR and FQNEAQ (reference sequence). The CDR3 loop spans 13 amino acids. In DNA, the CDR3 is TGTGCCAGCAGCTTGGCCACAGGGTATGGCTACACCTTC. Amino acid sequence: CASSLATGYGYTF. The whole variable domain, remainder taken from reference TRBV7-9 and TRBJ1-2, is DTGVSQNPRHKITKRGQNVTFRCDPISEHNRLYWYRQTLGQGPEFLTYFQNEAQLEKSRLLSDRFSAERPKGSFSTLEIQRTEQGDSAMYLCASSLATGYGYTFGSGTRLTVV.

V gene TRBV20-1 combines with J gene TRBJ1-5; D unresolved. The ends were cut back, 3 bases at V and 5 bases at J, with 14 bases in the middle. The CDR3 totals 14 residues. Germline CDR1 reads DFQATT; CDR2 reads SNEGSKA (reference sequence). The chain's CDR3 is CSASQSLTDQPQHF. The CDR3 coding sequence is TGCAGTGCTAGTCAAAGCCTTACGGATCAGCCCCAGCATTTT.

The sample holds a few counts of this clone. The V call is TRBV4-1, the J call TRBJ2-1; 14 bases are a match to TRBD2. Germline CDR1 and CDR2: MGHRA and YSYEKL. The CDR3 has 15 residues. V was clipped by 4 bases and J by 7 bases; unmatched bases: 3. CDR3 sequence (DNA): TGCGCCAGCAGCCCGGGACTAGCGGGGGAAAATGAGCAGTTCTTC. This encodes CASSPGLAGENEQFF.

The J gene is TRBJ2-3, the V gene TRBV10-3; the match to TRBD2 covers 11 bases. This CDR3 comprises 16 residues. Germline CDR1 reads ENHRY; CDR2 reads SYGVKD. V shed 6 bases, J shed 0 bases, and the junction held 5 bases outside the gene matches. CDR3: CAIRPGTSGSTDTQYF. The CDR3 coding sequence is TGTGCCATCAGACCCGGGACTAGCGGCAGCACAGATACGCAGTATTTT.

The J gene is TRBJ1-4, the V gene TRBV9, with D tentatively TRBD1 (5 bases). The CDR3 totals 15 residues. Germline CDR1 and CDR2: SGDLS and YYNGEE. V gave up 0 bases and J gave up 5 bases, with 11 bases separating them. The CDR3 DNA is TGTGCCAGCAGCGTAGATGACAGATCAAATGAAAAACTGTTTTTT. It encodes CASSVDDRSNEKLFF.

The gene calls are TRBV12-3 or TRBV12-4 and TRBJ1-3, with D maybe TRBD1 (6 bases). The CDR3 is 13 amino acids. V shed 10 bases and J shed 3 bases, with 13 bases lying between them. CDR3 sequence reads: CATTTGNGNTIYF. DNA of the CDR3: TGTGCCACCACAACAGGGAATGGAAACACCATATATTTT.

This clone has just a few counts. DNA for the CDR3: TGCGCCAGCAGCCCGCCTGGGAGCCGAGGGGAGCAGTTCTTC. Protein sequence: CASSPPGSRGEQFF. The rearrangement uses TRBV5-1 and TRBJ2-1; a weak D match, TRBD2 (5 bases). The germline V and J ends were trimmed by 4 bases and 10 bases, with 18 bases remaining between them. Germline V gene lookup returns CDR1 SGHRS and CDR2 YFSETQ. The CDR3 is 14 residues long.

V is TRBV29-1 and J is TRBJ1-1, with D perhaps TRBD1 (5 bases). Trimming stripped 4 bases from V and 1 base from J, with 10 bases between. CDR1 is SQVTM, CDR2 ANQGSEA, per germline. This CDR3 spans 13 amino acids. The CDR3 loop is CSVVGQGNTEAFF. The CDR3 bases are TGCAGCGTTGTGGGGCAGGGGAACACTGAAGCTTTCTTT.

V and J are TRBV6-2 or TRBV6-3 and TRBJ1-5; 10 bases fit TRBD1. Unmatched junction bases numbered 4, after V lost 5 bases and J lost 6 bases. There are 14 residues in the CDR3. Germline-derived CDR1 and CDR2 are MNHEY and SVGEGT. The CDR3 nucleotides are TGTGCCAGCAGTCCCCGGACAGGGGGTCAGCCCCAGCATTTT. Encoded protein: CASSPRTGGQPQHF.

The CDR3 is CASSEGQGATEAFF. The CDR3 nucleotides read TGTGCCAGCTCAGAGGGACAGGGGGCCACTGAAGCTTTCTTT. V usage is TRBV18 and J usage is TRBJ1-1; 12 positions agree with TRBD1. This CDR3 is built from 14 residues. Trimming removed 5 bases from V and 4 bases from J; junction bases left unmatched: 2. The germline CDR1 and CDR2 sequences are KGHSH and LQKENI.

The V and J genes are TRBV9 and TRBJ2-7; the D is unclear. Germline CDR1 and CDR2: SGDLS and YYNGEE. With 0 bases removed from V and 5 bases from J, the gap between germline ends came to 12 bases. The CDR3 sequence is 14 residues long. The DNA for the CDR3 is TGTGCCAGCAGCGTAGAAATCCGGAGTGACGAGCAGTACTTC. Its translation: CASSVEIRSDEQYF.

Comments on this clone: This sample includes further DNA sequences coding for the same CDR3. This chain links TRBV11-3 with TRBJ2-3, with 14 bases fitting TRBD2. The junction had 1 base not matched to a gene; V was cut back by 3 bases and J by 5 bases. The V gene's germline CDR1 is SGHNT and CDR2 YENEEA. The CDR3 totals 15 residues. The CDR3 sequence: CASSFGLAGGDTQYF. In nucleotides, the CDR3 is TGTGCCAGCAGCTTCGGACTAGCGGGAGGAGATACGCAGTATTTT. Based on the CDR3 plus reference TRBV11-3 and TRBJ2-3, the full variable domain is EAGVVQSPRYKIIEKKQPVAFWCNPISGHNTLYWYLQNLGQGPELLIRYENEEAVDDSQLPKDRFSAERLKGVDSTLKIQPAELGDSAVYLCASSFGLAGGDTQYFGPGTRLTVL.